The 25 T cell receptor beta chains below all came from one sample that was sequenced in a study of shared clonotypes between healthy human individuals. Repertoires were generated with immunoSEQ multiplex PCR, while TCRdb's copy carries only in-frame clones and drops some. The table shows hundreds of thousands of clones, with 96% occurring only once. Positively selected for CCR7, the CD45RO-negative cells used as naive CD8 cells excluded terminally differentiated effector memory CD45RA+ cells. Sequences were obtained from naive CD8+ T cells sorted from blood. All receptors derive from a man aged 30 to 45 in good health.

The chain joins TRBV19 to TRBJ2-7, with D uncertain. The CDR3 spans 13 residues. The germline V and J ends were trimmed by 3 bases and 0 bases, with 6 bases remaining between them. Per germline, CDR1 LNHDA and CDR2 SQIVND (reference sequence). The CDR3 bases are TGTGCCAGTAGTATGGGTATCTCCTACGAGCAGTACTTC. It yields the protein CASSMGISYEQYF. Full variable domain (rest looked up from reference TRBV19 and TRBJ2-7): DGGITQSPKYLFRKEGQNVTLSCEQNLNHDAMYWYRQDPGQGLRLIYYSQIVNDFQKGDIAEGYSVSREKKESFPLTVTSAQKNPTAFYLCASSMGISYEQYFGPGTRLTVT.

This sequence joins TRBV5-1 and TRBJ2-1; no reliable D call. CDR3 length: 16 amino acids. In germline, CDR1 is SGHRS, CDR2 YFSETQ. Trimming took off 2 bases at V and 0 bases at J, with 12 bases between the two ends. CDR3 in amino acids: CASSFGWAASYNEQFF. For the CDR3, the DNA is TGCGCCAGCAGCTTTGGCTGGGCGGCCTCCTACAATGAGCAGTTCTTC.

CDR3 sequence (DNA): TGTGCCAGCAGCTTACACGTTGGGACTCCGGAGAAGGAGACCCAGTACTTC. Its protein is CASSLHVGTPEKETQYF. The rearrangement uses TRBV11-2 and TRBJ2-5; TRBD2 is a possible D gene (6 bases). The CDR3 loop spans 17 amino acids. Trimming left V 2 bases short and J 5 bases short, with 21 bases between. Germline lookup yields CDR1 SGHAT and CDR2 FQNNGV.

This clone was seen once. The chain is built from TRBV5-5 and TRBJ2-1, with 8 bases aligning to TRBD1. Germline CDR1 and CDR2: SGHKS and YYEKEE (reference sequence). This CDR3 contains 15 residues. The V gene end was trimmed by 2 bases and the J gene end by 4 bases; junction bases not matched to a gene: 5. The chain's CDR3 is CASSLDRGQYNEQFF. CDR3 nucleotides: TGTGCCAGCAGCTTAGACAGGGGCCAATACAATGAGCAGTTCTTC.

The chain recombines TRBV7-9 with TRBJ2-7; maybe TRBD2 (6 bases). The length of the CDR3 is 12 residues. Trimming pared 2 bases from V and 12 bases from J, leaving 14 bases between. Germline-derived CDR1 and CDR2 are SEHNR and FQNEAQ (reference sequence). The CDR3 sequence is CASSLNELAPYF. The DNA for the CDR3 is TGTGCCAGCAGCTTAAACGAACTAGCCCCGTACTTC.

The genes are TRBV11-2 and TRBJ2-2; D is uncertain. Looked up from germline, CDR1 is SGHAT and CDR2 is FQNNGV. This CDR3 is 11 amino acids long. V was pared by 2 bases and J by 9 bases, with 4 bases between. CDR3: CASSLLRELFF. As DNA, the CDR3 is TGTGCCAGCAGCTTACTTCGGGAGCTGTTTTTT.

The chain couples TRBV7-2 to TRBJ1-1; TRBD1 might be the D (5 bases). Trimming took 5 bases from V and 3 from J, leaving 16 bases between them. CDR3 length: 15 amino acids. Germline V gene sequence: CDR1 SGHTA, CDR2 FQGNSA. CDR3 sequence reads: CASSDTDTEYTEAFF. The DNA of the CDR3 is TGTGCCAGCAGCGACACGGACACCGAATACACTGAAGCTTTCTTT.

The rearrangement uses TRBV1 and TRBJ1-2. TRBV1 represents a pseudogene. This CDR3 comprises 13 residues. CDR3: CTSRGGFDYGYTF. The CDR3 DNA reads as TGCACCAGCAGAGGAGGGTTCGACTATGGCTACACCTTC.

The chain has TRBV29-1 and TRBJ2-7; D is unclear. Trimming shortened V by 7 bases and J by 2 bases, and 18 bases separated the two germline ends. This CDR3 comprises 14 residues. Germline CDR1 is SQVTM and CDR2 is ANQGSEA. The CDR3 DNA follows: TGCAGCGCCCGTCAGAACCCCTACGCCTACGAGCAGTACTTC. It yields the protein CSARQNPYAYEQYF.

The CDR3 protein is CASSPRGAAEAGELFF. CDR3 nucleotide sequence: TGTGCCAGCAGCCCTCGGGGAGCGGCCGAGGCCGGGGAGCTGTTTTTT. The gene calls are TRBV5-5 and TRBJ2-2; possible D gene TRBD2, 5 bases. The CDR3 is 16 residues long. CDR1 and CDR2 (germline): SGHKS, YYEKEE (reference sequence). V lost 4 bases to trimming and J lost 6 bases, with 19 bases between them.

The CDR3 DNA reads as TGTGCCAGCAGGGGGCGGCATGCTTTCTTT. Encoded protein: CASRGRHAFF. The rearrangement uses TRBV6-1 and TRBJ1-1; the D gene is possibly TRBD1 (5 bases). This CDR3 comprises 10 residues. The germline CDR1 and CDR2 sequences are MNHNS and SASEGT. V gave up 6 bases and J gave up 11 bases, with 10 bases separating them.

The chain links TRBV9 to TRBJ1-4; D is unresolved. From germline, CDR1 is SGDLS and CDR2 YYNGEE. V was trimmed by 0 bases and J by 4 bases, leaving 7 bases between them. This CDR3 is 14 amino acids long. The CDR3, as DNA: TGTGCCAGCAGCGTAGACAGTTTTAATGAAAAACTGTTTTTT. Translation: CASSVDSFNEKLFF. Combining the CDR3 with reference TRBV9 and TRBJ1-4 gives the whole variable domain DSGVTQTPKHLITATGQRVTLRCSPRSGDLSVYWYQQSLDQGLQFLIQYYNGEERAKGNILERFSAQQFPDLHSELNLSSLELGDSALYFCASSVDSFNEKLFFGSGTQLSVL.

Points on this clone: Compared with germline, one end of the junction differs, possibly owing to a read error. The rearrangement joins TRBV27 to TRBJ2-7; D not resolved. This CDR3 is built from 12 residues. The germline V gene encodes CDR1 MNHEY and CDR2 SMNVEV (reference sequence). CDR3 DNA sequence: TGTGCCAGCAGTATATCCTCCTACGAGCAGTACTTC. This sequence encodes CASSISSYEQYF.

CDR3 coding DNA: TGTGCCAGCAGCGTATGGGGAGGGTCAGATACGCAGTATTTT. This sequence encodes CASSVWGGSDTQYF. V gene TRBV9 combines with J gene TRBJ2-3; 7 nucleotides match TRBD2. The CDR3 is 14 amino acids. The V gene end was trimmed by 1 base and the J gene end by 4 bases; junction bases not matched to a gene: 3. Per germline, CDR1 SGDLS and CDR2 YYNGEE.

The V call is TRBV10-3, the J call TRBJ2-1, with D perhaps TRBD2 (6 bases). Germline lookup yields CDR1 ENHRY and CDR2 SYGVKD. The CDR3 totals 14 residues. V lost 2 bases, J lost 8 bases, and 13 bases lay in between. CDR3 bases: TGTGCCATCAGTGAGGAGCGGGTTGTCCATGAGCAGTTCTTC. Residues: CAISEERVVHEQFF.

This rearrangement joins TRBV14 to TRBJ2-7, with 12 bases that match TRBD1. The V gene's germline CDR1 is SGHDN and CDR2 FVKESK. This CDR3 contains 15 residues. After removal of 3 bases from V and 4 bases from J, the junction contained 4 bases not matched to a gene. DNA of the CDR3: TGTGCCAGCAGCCAGGGGACAGGGGGCTGGTACGAGCAGTACTTC. Protein: CASSQGTGGWYEQYF.

The rearrangement uses TRBV7-2 and TRBJ2-4, with TRBD1 as a possible D gene (6 bases). Germline lookup yields CDR1 SGHTA and CDR2 FQGNSA. The CDR3 is made up of 17 amino acids. Trimming pared 5 bases from V and 10 bases from J, leaving 27 bases between. CDR3 protein: CASSRRLVGQSPGIQYF. CDR3 nucleotides: TGTGCCAGCAGCCGGCGGCTAGTTGGACAGAGTCCAGGGATTCAGTACTTC.

The chain joins TRBV11-3 to TRBJ2-7; 9 bases fit TRBD1. This CDR3 has 13 residues. J gave up 5 bases and V 4 bases, and 3 bases lay outside the gene matches. Germline loops: CDR1 SGHNT, CDR2 YENEEA. This CDR3 is CASSSGQGNEQYF. In DNA form, the CDR3 reads TGTGCCAGCAGCTCTGGACAGGGGAACGAGCAGTACTTC. Full variable domain (missing parts from reference TRBV11-3 and TRBJ2-7): EAGVVQSPRYKIIEKKQPVAFWCNPISGHNTLYWYLQNLGQGPELLIRYENEEAVDDSQLPKDRFSAERLKGVDSTLKIQPAELGDSAVYLCASSSGQGNEQYFGPGTRLTVT.

The rearrangement links TRBV7-6 to TRBJ2-1; 10 bases fit TRBD2. CDR1 is SGHVS and CDR2 is FNYEAQ in the germline V gene. The CDR3 is 16 amino acids. The junction had 1 base not matched to a gene; V was cut back by 1 base and J by 1 base. The CDR3 loop reads CASSLDSGRSYNEQFF. CDR3 nucleotides: TGTGCCAGCAGCTTAGATAGCGGGAGGTCCTACAATGAGCAGTTCTTC.

V gene TRBV6-4 combines with J gene TRBJ2-2; no reliable D call. Germline values: CDR1 MRHNA, CDR2 SNTAGT. CDR3 length: 14 residues. Trimming removed 3 bases at V and 5 bases at J, with 10 bases between. The CDR3: CASSDSGRTGELFF. In DNA, the CDR3 is TGTGCCAGCAGTGATTCGGGTCGTACCGGGGAGCTGTTTTTT.

The rearrangement uses TRBV15 and TRBJ2-7; the match to TRBD1 covers 8 bases. CDR1 and CDR2 (germline): LNHNV, YYDKDF (reference sequence). V was clipped by 4 bases and J by 0 bases; unmatched bases: 14. This CDR3 is built from 18 residues. CDR3 nucleotide sequence: TGTGCCACCAGCACGGGACAGGTCGGCCCACCGAACTCCTACGAGCAGTACTTC. Its protein product is CATSTGQVGPPNSYEQYF.

V gene TRBV9 combines with J gene TRBJ2-4; 7 bases map to TRBD2. V gave up 4 bases and J gave up 8 bases; unmatched junction bases: 6. This CDR3 comprises 13 residues. Germline V gene sequence: CDR1 SGDLS, CDR2 YYNGEE. For the CDR3, the DNA is TGTGCCAGCAGCCCCGGGAGGTTGGACATTCAGTACTTC. Its protein product is CASSPGRLDIQYF.

In its sample, this clone was seen once. The chain has TRBV11-2 and TRBJ2-3; D call uncertain. CDR1 is SGHAT and CDR2 is FQNNGV in the germline V gene. V was shortened by 5 bases and J by 2 bases, with 17 bases between the two germline ends. CDR3 size: 16 residues. CDR3 loop: CASSPSTGSYTDTQYF. In nucleotides, the CDR3 is TGTGCCAGCAGCCCCTCAACCGGGTCCTACACAGATACGCAGTATTTT.

This rearrangement joins TRBV15 to TRBJ1-1; no definite D call. Germline V gives CDR1 LNHNV, CDR2 YYDKDF (reference sequence). The V and J ends lost 0 bases and 1 base respectively, with 15 bases between them. This CDR3 region has 17 residues. As DNA, the CDR3 is TGTGCCACCAGCAGAGATCATATCGGTCAGGCGAACACTGAAGCTTTCTTT. Translated, it gives CATSRDHIGQANTEAFF.

The V gene is TRBV4-1, the J gene TRBJ2-3, with D possibly TRBD2 on 6 matching bases. The germline V and J ends were trimmed by 1 base and 7 bases, with 15 bases remaining between them. Germline-derived CDR1 and CDR2 are MGHRA and YSYEKL. The CDR3 is 15 residues long. The CDR3 region has the DNA TGCGCCAGCAGCCAAGTCCAGGAGGGCGGCAATACGCAGTATTTT. Protein product: CASSQVQEGGNTQYF.